These T cell receptor beta chains were read from a single sample in a study of PD-L1 blockade in urothelial cancer. Assay: immunoSEQ multiplex PCR; the TCRdb copy retains only in-frame clones and omits some. Seen here are tens of thousands of clones, around 86% observed once, and the top ten hold about 15%. Source: PBMCs, taken around atezolizumab (anti-PD-L1) treatment. The receptors shown here come from a man in his fifties or sixties with urothelial cancer. Each CDR3 is given with its conserved first and last residue. The D gene is left open where the match is weak. Only some rows state a clone size, as once, few, many or a class for expanded clones.

d_gene,abundance,v_gene,j_gene,CDR3aa,CDR3nt
TRBD2,medium-sized,TRBV9,TRBJ2-2,CASSATTSLTGELFF,TGTGCCAGCAGCGCGACGACTAGCCTGACCGGGGAGCTGTTTTTT
.,.,TRBV28,TRBJ2-7,CASSGHPSYEQYF,TGTGCCAGCAGTGGGCACCCCTCCTACGAGCAGTACTTC
TRBD1,once,TRBV5-1,TRBJ1-4,CASSLGGTANEKLFF,TGCGCCAGCAGCTTGGGTGGGACAGCTAATGAAAAACTGTTTTTT
.,.,TRBV6-5,TRBJ2-7,CASSYSNSLGYEQYF,TGTGCCAGCAGTTACTCGAACAGCTTGGGCTACGAGCAGTACTTC
.,.,TRBV5-4,TRBJ2-2,CASSLGGGTNTGELFF,TGTGCCAGCAGCTTGGGAGGGGGAACGAACACCGGGGAGCTGTTTTTT
TRBD1,.,TRBV10-1,TRBJ1-1,CASSGQGRTEAFF,TGCGCCAGCAGTGGACAGGGCCGGACTGAAGCTTTCTTT
TRBD1,once,TRBV5-5,TRBJ1-4,CASSFLDRAEKLFF,TGTGCCAGCAGCTTTTTAGACAGGGCAGAAAAACTGTTTTTT
.,.,TRBV6-5,TRBJ2-7,CASSRYTGAYEQYF,TGTGCCAGCAGCCGTTACACGGGTGCCTACGAGCAGTACTTC
TRBD1,.,TRBV6-1,TRBJ2-1,CASSEDRGFGEQFF,TGTGCCAGCAGTGAAGACAGGGGATTTGGTGAGCAGTTCTTC
.,.,TRBV19,TRBJ2-7,CASSIRDTHYEQYF,TGTGCCAGTAGTATCCGGGACACTCATTACGAGCAGTACTTC
TRBD2,.,TRBV6-5,TRBJ2-3,CASTSGGHRDTQYF,TGTGCCAGCACTAGCGGGGGGCATAGAGATACGCAGTATTTT
TRBD2,few,TRBV5-8,TRBJ2-5,CASSTGLEQETQYF,TGTGCCAGCAGCACGGGACTAGAACAAGAGACCCAGTACTTC
.,few,TRBV9,TRBJ1-1,CASSGTPRNTEAFF,TGTGCCAGCAGCGGCACCCCGCGGAACACTGAAGCTTTCTTT
.,once,TRBV27,TRBJ1-5,CASSVKTGSNQPQHF,TGTGCCAGCAGTGTGAAAACAGGTAGCAATCAGCCCCAGCATTTT
TRBD1,.,TRBV4-2,TRBJ1-1,CASSQRQGANSGTEAFF,TGTGCCAGCAGCCAGCGACAGGGGGCGAATTCAGGGACTGAAGCTTTCTTT
TRBD1,.,TRBV6-5,TRBJ2-5,CASGRGQGAGWTQYF,TGTGCCAGCGGCCGTGGGCAGGGGGCCGGGTGGACCCAGTACTTC
TRBD1,.,TRBV19,TRBJ2-7,CASSPRTGLLGEQYF,TGTGCCAGTAGTCCCCGGACAGGGCTACTGGGAGAGCAGTACTTC
.,.,TRBV6-1,TRBJ2-7,CASFVEASYEQYF,TGTGCCAGCTTCGTGGAGGCCTCCTACGAGCAGTACTTC
.,.,TRBV7-6,TRBJ1-2,CASSSSRANYGYTF,TGTGCCAGCAGCTCCAGCAGGGCAAACTATGGCTACACCTTC
.,.,TRBV19,TRBJ2-2,CASSIEYRVTGELFF,TGTGCCAGTAGTATAGAATACAGGGTGACCGGGGAGCTGTTTTTT
.,.,TRBV6-5,TRBJ2-7,CASSYSPTGDPYEQYF,TGTGCCAGCAGTTACTCGCCGACAGGAGATCCCTACGAGCAGTACTTC
TRBD1,.,TRBV9,TRBJ2-1,CASSLRTGGVSRSYNEQFF,TGTGCCAGCAGCCTGAGGACAGGGGGCGTCTCTAGGTCCTACAATGAGCAGTTCTTC
.,.,TRBV30,TRBJ2-7,CACKQVYEQYF,TGTGCCTGTAAACAGGTCTACGAGCAGTACTTC
.,few,TRBV2,TRBJ1-2,CASSVYRADGYTF,TGTGCCAGCAGTGTGTACAGGGCGGATGGCTACACCTTC
TRBD1,.,TRBV2,TRBJ2-6,CASRKQGAHGANVLTF,TGTGCCAGCAGGAAACAGGGGGCGCACGGGGCCAACGTCCTGACTTTC
.,.,TRBV7-6,TRBJ2-1,CASSRDDRGGNEQFF,TGTGCCAGCAGTAGGGACGACAGGGGAGGGAATGAGCAGTTCTTC
.,.,TRBV5-8,TRBJ1-1,CASSLDPTVVFSRAFF,TGTGCCAGCAGCTTGGACCCGACAGTAGTCTTTAGTAGGGCTTTCTTT
.,.,TRBV19,TRBJ2-3,CASSTGNYRSSTDTQYF,TGTGCCAGTAGTACAGGGAATTATCGCTCTAGCACAGATACGCAGTATTTT
.,.,TRBV30,TRBJ1-6,CAWRESTGLFSSYNSPLHF,TGTGCCTGGAGGGAATCCACAGGGCTTTTTAGCTCCTATAATTCACCCCTCCACTTT
TRBD1,.,TRBV7-9,TRBJ2-1,CASSRDRDNEQFF,TGTGCCAGCAGCCGGGACAGGGACAATGAGCAGTTCTTC
TRBD2,.,TRBV7-3,TRBJ2-3,CASSFSGGAQGTDTQYF,TGTGCCAGCAGCTTTAGCGGGGGGGCGCAGGGCACAGATACGCAGTATTTT